This T cell receptor (beta chain) was sequenced for a study of blood T cell repertoires in COVID-19. The V end was cut by 1 base, the J end by 4 bases, with 7 bases between. The germline V gene encodes CDR1 SGHTA and CDR2 FQGTGA. The CDR3 loop spans 13 amino acids. The protocol was immunoSEQ multiplex PCR, while the TCRdb copy is restricted to in-frame clones and leaves out a portion. Among 400,000 or so clones listed, about 90% were seen once. This clone appeared once. The sample carries other DNA sequences with the same CDR3. Sequenced input: PBMCs or T cells enriched from blood (not recorded which). The receptor's source is a young man who had recovered from COVID-19. This chain links TRBV7-3 with TRBJ2-5; TRBD1 might be the D (6 bases). The CDR3 reads CASSLRGGETQYF. In DNA, the CDR3 is TGTGCCAGCAGCTTAAGAGGGGGAGAGACCCAGTACTTC.